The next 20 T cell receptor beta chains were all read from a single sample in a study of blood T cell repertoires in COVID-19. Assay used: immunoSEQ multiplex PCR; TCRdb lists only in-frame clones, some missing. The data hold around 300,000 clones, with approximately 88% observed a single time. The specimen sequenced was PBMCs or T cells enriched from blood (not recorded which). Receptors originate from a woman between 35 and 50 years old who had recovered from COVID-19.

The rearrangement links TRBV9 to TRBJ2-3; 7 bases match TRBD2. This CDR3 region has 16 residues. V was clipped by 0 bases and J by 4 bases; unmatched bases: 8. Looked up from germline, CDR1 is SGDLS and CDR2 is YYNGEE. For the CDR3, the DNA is TGTGCCAGCAGCGTAGACCCCGGCGGGAGCCCAGATACGCAGTATTTT. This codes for CASSVDPGGSPDTQYF.

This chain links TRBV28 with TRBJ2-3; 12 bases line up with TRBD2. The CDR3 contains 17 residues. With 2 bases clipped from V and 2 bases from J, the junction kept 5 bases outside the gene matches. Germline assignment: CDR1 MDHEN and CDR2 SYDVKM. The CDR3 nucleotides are TGTGCCAGCAGTTTACGTGGACTAGCGGGACTCACAGATACGCAGTATTTT. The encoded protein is CASSLRGLAGLTDTQYF.

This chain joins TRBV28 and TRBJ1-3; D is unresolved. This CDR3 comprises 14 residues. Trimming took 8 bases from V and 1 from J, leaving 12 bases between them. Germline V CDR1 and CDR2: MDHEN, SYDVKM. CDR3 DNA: TGTGCCAGCGGGGTAGGAGGATCTGGAAACACCATATATTTT. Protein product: CASGVGGSGNTIYF.

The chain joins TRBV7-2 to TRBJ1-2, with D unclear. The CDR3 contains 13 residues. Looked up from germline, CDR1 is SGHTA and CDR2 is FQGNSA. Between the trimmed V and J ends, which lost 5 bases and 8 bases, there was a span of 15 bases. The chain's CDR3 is CASSPRRSGGYTF. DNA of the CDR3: TGTGCCAGCAGCCCGCGGCGGTCCGGCGGCTACACCTTC.

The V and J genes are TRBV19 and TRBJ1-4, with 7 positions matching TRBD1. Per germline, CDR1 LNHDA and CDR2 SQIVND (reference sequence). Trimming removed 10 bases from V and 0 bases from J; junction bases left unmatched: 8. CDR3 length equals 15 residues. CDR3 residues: CATKTGTATNEKLFF. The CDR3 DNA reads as TGTGCCACCAAGACAGGGACTGCAACTAATGAAAAACTGTTTTTT. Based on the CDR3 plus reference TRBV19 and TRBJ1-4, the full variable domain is DGGITQSPKYLFRKEGQNVTLSCEQNLNHDAMYWYRQDPGQGLRLIYYSQIVNDFQKGDIAEGYSVSREKKESFPLTVTSAQKNPTAFYLCATKTGTATNEKLFFGSGTQLSVL.

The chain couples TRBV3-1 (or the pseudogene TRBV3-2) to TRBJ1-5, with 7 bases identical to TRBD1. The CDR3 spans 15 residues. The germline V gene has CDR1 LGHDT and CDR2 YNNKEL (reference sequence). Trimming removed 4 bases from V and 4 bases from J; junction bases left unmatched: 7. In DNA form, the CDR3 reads TGTGCCAGCAGCCGAGAGACAGGGAGGAATCAGCCCCAGCATTTT. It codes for CASSRETGRNQPQHF.

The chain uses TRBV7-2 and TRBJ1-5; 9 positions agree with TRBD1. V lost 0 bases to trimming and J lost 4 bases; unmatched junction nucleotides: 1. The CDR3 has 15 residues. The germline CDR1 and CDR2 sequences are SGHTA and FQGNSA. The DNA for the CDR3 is TGTGCCAGCAGCTTAGCAGGACAGGGGAATCAGCCCCAGCATTTT. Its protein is CASSLAGQGNQPQHF.

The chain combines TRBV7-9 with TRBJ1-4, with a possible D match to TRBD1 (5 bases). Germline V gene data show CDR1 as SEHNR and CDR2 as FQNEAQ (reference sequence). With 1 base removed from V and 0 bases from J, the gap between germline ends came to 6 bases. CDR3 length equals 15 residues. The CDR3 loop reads CASSLVGATNEKLFF. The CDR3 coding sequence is TGTGCCAGCAGCTTAGTAGGGGCAACTAATGAAAAACTGTTTTTT.

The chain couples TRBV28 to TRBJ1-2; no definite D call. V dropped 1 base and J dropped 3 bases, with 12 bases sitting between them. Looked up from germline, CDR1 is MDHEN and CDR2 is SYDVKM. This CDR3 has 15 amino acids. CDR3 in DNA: TGTGCCAGCAGTTTATCCGGCAGGCTCGACTATGGCTACACCTTC. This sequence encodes CASSLSGRLDYGYTF.

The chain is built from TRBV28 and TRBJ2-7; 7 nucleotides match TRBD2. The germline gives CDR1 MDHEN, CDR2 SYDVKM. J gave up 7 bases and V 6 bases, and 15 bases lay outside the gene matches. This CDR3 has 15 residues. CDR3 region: CASSPTGGGPLEQYF. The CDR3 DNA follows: TGTGCCAGCAGCCCCACGGGGGGAGGGCCTTTAGAGCAGTACTTC.

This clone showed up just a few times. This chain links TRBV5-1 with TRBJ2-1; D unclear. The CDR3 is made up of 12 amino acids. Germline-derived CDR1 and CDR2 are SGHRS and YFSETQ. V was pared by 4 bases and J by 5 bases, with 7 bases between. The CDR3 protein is CASSPGNNEQFF. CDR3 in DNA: TGCGCCAGCAGCCCCGGTAACAATGAGCAGTTCTTC. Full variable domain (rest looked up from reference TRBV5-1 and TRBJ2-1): KAGVTQTPRYLIKTRGQQVTLSCSPISGHRSVSWYQQTPGQGLQFLFEYFSETQRNKGNFPGRFSGRQFSNSRSEMNVSTLELGDSALYLCASSPGNNEQFFGPGTRLTVL.

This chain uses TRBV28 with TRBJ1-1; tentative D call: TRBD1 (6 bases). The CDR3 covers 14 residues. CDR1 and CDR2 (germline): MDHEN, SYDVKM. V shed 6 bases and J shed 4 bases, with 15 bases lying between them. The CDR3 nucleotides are TGTGCCAGCAGAATCCCAACAGGGCCCACTGAAGCTTTCTTT. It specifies CASRIPTGPTEAFF. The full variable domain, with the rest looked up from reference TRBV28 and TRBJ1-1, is DVKVTQSSRYLVKRTGEKVFLECVQDMDHENMFWYRQDPGLGLRLIYFSYDVKMKEKGDIPEGYSVSREKKERFSLILESASTNQTSMYLCASRIPTGPTEAFFGQGTRLTVV.

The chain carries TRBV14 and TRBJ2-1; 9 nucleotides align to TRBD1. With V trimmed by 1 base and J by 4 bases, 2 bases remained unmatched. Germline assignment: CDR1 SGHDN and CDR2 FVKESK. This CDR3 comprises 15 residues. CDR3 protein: CASSQGGTGYNEQFF. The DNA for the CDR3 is TGTGCCAGCAGCCAAGGGGGGACAGGGTACAATGAGCAGTTCTTC. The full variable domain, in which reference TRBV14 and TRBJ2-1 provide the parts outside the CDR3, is EAGVTQFPSHSVIEKGQTVTLRCDPISGHDNLYWYRRVMGKEIKFLLHFVKESKQDESGMPNNRFLAERTGGTYSTLKVQPAELEDSGVYFCASSQGGTGYNEQFFGPGTRLTVL.

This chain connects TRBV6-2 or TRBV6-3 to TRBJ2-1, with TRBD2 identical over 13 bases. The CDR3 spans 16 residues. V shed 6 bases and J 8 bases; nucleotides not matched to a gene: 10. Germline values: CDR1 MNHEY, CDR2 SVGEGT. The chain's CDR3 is CASSPWTSGSEYEQFF. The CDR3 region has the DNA TGTGCCAGCAGCCCTTGGACTAGCGGGAGTGAGTATGAGCAGTTCTTC.

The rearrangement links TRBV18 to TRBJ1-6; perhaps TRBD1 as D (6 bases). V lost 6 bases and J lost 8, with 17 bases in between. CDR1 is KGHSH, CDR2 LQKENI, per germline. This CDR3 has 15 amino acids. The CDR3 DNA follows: TGTGCCAGCTCCCCCGCAGGGGTCATCGATTCACCCCTCCACTTT. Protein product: CASSPAGVIDSPLHF.

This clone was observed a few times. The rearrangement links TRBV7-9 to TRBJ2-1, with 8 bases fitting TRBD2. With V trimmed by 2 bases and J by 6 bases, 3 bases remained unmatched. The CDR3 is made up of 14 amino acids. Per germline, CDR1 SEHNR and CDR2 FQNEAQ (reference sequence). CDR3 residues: CASSLSGTSNEQFF. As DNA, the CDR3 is TGTGCCAGCAGCTTATCGGGGACTAGCAATGAGCAGTTCTTC.

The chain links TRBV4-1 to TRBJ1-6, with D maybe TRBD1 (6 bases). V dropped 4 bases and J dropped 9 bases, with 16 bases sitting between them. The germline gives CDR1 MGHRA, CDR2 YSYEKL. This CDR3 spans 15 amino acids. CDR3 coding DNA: TGCGCCAGCAGCCGGGAAGGGACATGGGTTTCACCCCTCCACTTT. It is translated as CASSREGTWVSPLHF.

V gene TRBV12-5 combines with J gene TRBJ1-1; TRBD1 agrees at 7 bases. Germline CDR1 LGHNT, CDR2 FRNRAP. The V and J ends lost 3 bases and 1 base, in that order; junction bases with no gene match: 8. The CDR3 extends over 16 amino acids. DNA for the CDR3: TGTGCTAGTGGTTTCCGAAAGGGGGCTCCGAACACTGAAGCTTTCTTT. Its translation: CASGFRKGAPNTEAFF.

CDR3 loop: CASSIGVFTSGRIYNEQFF. The DNA for the CDR3 is TGTGCCAGTAGTATCGGAGTTTTCACTAGCGGGAGGATTTACAATGAGCAGTTCTTC. This rearrangement joins TRBV19 to TRBJ2-1, with TRBD2 matching over 12 bases. The V segment lost 3 bases and the J segment 4 bases; nucleotides outside the gene matches: 13. The CDR3 contains 19 residues. Germline CDR1 and CDR2: LNHDA and SQIVND (reference sequence).

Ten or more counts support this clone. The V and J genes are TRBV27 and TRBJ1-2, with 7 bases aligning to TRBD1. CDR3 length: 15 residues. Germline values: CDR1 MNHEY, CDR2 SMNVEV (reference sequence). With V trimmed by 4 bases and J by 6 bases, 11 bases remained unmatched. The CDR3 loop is CASSSTLQGSNGYTF. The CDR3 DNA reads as TGTGCCAGCAGTTCTACCCTACAGGGGTCGAATGGCTACACCTTC.